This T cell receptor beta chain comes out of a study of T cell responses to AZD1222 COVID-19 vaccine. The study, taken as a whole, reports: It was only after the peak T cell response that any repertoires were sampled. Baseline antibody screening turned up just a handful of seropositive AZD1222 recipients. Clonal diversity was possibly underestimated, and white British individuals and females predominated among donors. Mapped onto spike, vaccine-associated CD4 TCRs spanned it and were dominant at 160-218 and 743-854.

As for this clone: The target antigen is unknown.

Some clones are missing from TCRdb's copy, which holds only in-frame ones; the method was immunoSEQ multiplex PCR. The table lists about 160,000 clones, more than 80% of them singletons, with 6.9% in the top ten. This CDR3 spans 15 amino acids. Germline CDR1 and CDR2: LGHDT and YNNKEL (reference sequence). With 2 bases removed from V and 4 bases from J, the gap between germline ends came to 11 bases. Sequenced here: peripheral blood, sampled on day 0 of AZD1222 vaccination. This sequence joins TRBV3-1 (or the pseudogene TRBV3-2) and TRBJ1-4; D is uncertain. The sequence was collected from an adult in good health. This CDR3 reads CASSQRLTVNEKLFF. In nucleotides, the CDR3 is TGTGCCAGCAGCCAACGTCTGACGGTTAATGAAAAACTGTTTTTT.